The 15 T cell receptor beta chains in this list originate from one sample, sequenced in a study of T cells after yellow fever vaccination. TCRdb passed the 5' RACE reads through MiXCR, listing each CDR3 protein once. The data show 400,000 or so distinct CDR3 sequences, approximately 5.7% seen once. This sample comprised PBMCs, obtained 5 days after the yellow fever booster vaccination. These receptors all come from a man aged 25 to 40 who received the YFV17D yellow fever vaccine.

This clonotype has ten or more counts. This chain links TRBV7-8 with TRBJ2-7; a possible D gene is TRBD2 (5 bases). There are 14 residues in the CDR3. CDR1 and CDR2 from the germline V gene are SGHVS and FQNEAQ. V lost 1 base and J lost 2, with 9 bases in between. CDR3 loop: CASSLVTEAYEQYF. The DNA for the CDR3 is TGTGCCAGCAGCTTAGTTACGGAGGCCTACGAGCAGTACTTC. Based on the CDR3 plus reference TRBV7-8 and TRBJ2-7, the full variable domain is GAGVSQSPRYKVAKRGQDVALRCDPISGHVSLFWYQQALGQGPEFLTYFQNEAQLDKSGLPSDRFFAERPEGSVSTLKIQRTQQEDSAVYLCASSLVTEAYEQYFGPGTRLTVT.

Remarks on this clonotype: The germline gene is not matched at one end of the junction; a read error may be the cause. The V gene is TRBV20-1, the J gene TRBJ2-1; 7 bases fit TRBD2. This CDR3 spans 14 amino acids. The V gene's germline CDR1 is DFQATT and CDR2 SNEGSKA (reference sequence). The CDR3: CSASKSSGYSEQFF. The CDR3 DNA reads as TGCAGTGCTAGTAAGTCTAGCGGATACAGTGAGCAGTTCTTC.

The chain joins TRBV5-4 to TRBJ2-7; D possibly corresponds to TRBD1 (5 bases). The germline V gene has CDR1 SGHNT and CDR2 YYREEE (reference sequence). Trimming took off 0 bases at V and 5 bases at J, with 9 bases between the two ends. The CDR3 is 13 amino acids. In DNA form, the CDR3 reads TGTGCCAGCAGCTTGGGACAGATGAACGAGCAGTACTTC. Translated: CASSLGQMNEQYF.

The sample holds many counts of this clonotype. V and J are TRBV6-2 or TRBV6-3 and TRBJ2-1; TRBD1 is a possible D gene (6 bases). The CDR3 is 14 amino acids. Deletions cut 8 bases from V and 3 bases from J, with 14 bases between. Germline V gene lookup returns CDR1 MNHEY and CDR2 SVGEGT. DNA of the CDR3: TGTGCCAGCCAGGGGACCGAGGTCTACAATGAGCAGTTCTTC. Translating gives CASQGTEVYNEQFF.

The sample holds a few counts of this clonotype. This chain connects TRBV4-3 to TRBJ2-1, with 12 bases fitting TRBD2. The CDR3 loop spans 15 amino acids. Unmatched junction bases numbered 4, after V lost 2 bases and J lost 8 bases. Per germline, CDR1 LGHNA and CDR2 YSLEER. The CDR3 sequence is CASSQPGLAGDEQFF. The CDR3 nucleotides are TGCGCCAGCAGCCAACCGGGACTAGCGGGCGATGAGCAGTTCTTC.

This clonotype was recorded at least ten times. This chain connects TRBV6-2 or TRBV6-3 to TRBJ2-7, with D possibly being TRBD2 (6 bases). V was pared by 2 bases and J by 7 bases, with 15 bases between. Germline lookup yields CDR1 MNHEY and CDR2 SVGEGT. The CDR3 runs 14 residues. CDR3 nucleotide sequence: TGTGCCAGCAGTTACGGTTCCGGGAGCCGGGAGCAGTACTTC. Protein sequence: CASSYGSGSREQYF.

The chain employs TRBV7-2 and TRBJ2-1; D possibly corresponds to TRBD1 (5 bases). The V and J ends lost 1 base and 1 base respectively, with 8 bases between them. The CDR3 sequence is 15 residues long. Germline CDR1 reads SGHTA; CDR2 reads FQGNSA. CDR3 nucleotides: TGTGCCAGCAGCTTAGACGGACAATCCTACAATGAGCAGTTCTTC. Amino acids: CASSLDGQSYNEQFF. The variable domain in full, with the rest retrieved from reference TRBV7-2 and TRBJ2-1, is GAGVSQSPSNKVTEKGKDVELRCDPISGHTALYWYRQSLGQGLEFLIYFQGNSAPDKSGLPSDRFSAERTGGSVSTLTIQRTQQEDSAVYLCASSLDGQSYNEQFFGPGTRLTVL.

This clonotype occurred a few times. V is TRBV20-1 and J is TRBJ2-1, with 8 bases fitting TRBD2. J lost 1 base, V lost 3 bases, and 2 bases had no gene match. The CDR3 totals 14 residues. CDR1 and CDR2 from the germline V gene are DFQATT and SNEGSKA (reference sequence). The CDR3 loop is CSASSGGSYNEQFF. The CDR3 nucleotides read TGCAGTGCTAGTTCGGGAGGGTCCTACAATGAGCAGTTCTTC.

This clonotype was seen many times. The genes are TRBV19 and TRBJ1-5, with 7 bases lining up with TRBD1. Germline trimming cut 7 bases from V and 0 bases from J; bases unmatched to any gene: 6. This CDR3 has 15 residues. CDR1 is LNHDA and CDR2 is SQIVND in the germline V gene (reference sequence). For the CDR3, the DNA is TGTGCCAGTACCGAAGGACAGGCTAGCAATCAGCCCCAGCATTTT. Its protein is CASTEGQASNQPQHF.

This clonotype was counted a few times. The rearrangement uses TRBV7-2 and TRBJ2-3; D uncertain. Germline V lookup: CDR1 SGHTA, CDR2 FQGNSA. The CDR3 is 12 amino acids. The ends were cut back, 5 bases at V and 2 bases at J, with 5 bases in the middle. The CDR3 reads CASSILTDTQYF. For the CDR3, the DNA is TGTGCCAGCAGCATCCTCACAGATACGCAGTATTTT.

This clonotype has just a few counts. CDR3 coding DNA: TGTGCCAGCAGCTCCCAATTAGCGGCCCGGGCAGATACGCAGTATTTT. It translates to CASSSQLAARADTQYF. V usage is TRBV7-9 and J usage is TRBJ2-3; D is possibly TRBD2 (6 bases). The V gene lost 4 bases and the J gene lost 4 bases, with 18 bases spanning the gap. The germline CDR1 and CDR2 sequences are SEHNR and FQNEAQ (reference sequence). The CDR3 contains 16 residues.

The CDR3 DNA reads as TGTGCCAGCAGTTACTCGAGATCTCCCGCTGCAACTAATGAAAAACTGTTTTTT. This codes for CASSYSRSPAATNEKLFF. The chain joins TRBV6-5 to TRBJ1-4; D gene unclear. V lost 0 bases to trimming and J lost 0 bases, with 14 bases between them. CDR1 MNHEY and CDR2 SVGAGI come from the germline V gene. The CDR3 length is 18 residues.

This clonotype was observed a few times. This CDR3 reads CSATGTGASTDTQYF. The CDR3 region has the DNA TGCAGTGCTACGGGGACCGGGGCTAGCACAGATACGCAGTATTTT. The gene calls are TRBV20-1 and TRBJ2-3; the D call may be TRBD1 or TRBD2 (5 bases each). Germline CDR1 reads DFQATT; CDR2 reads SNEGSKA (reference sequence). V was shortened by 4 bases and J by 0 bases, with 14 bases between the two germline ends. The CDR3 consists of 15 residues.

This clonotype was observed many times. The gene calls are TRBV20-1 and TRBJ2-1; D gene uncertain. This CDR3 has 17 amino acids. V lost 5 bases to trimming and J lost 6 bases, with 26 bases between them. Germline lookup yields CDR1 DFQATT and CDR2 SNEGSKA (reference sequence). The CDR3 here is CSAGSALGSRVGNEQFF. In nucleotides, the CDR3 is TGCAGTGCTGGGTCCGCGTTGGGGTCAAGGGTCGGCAATGAGCAGTTCTTC.

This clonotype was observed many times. The CDR3 here is CASSYSGLAANTGELFF. The DNA of the CDR3 is TGTGCCAGCAGTTACTCGGGACTAGCGGCGAACACCGGGGAGCTGTTTTTT. The chain joins TRBV6-2 or TRBV6-3 to TRBJ2-2; 11 positions match TRBD2. The junction had 0 bases not matched to a gene; V was cut back by 0 bases and J by 0 bases. There are 17 residues in the CDR3. Germline-derived CDR1 and CDR2 are MNHEY and SVGEGT.